Following are 5 T cell receptor beta chains from one sample sequenced in a study of blood T cells in healthy people across ages. A second PCR of roughly 6 to 12 cycles used a sample-barcoded 5' primer and a J-beta primer mix. TCRdb redid the calling of the 5' RACE reads with MiXCR, one entry per CDR3 protein. The sample has more than 600,000 distinct CDR3 sequences; roughly 25% are singletons. The same data also went into a second study, on T cells of mothers and their children.

The sequencing input was blood. These receptors were obtained from a boy aged 5-17 years in good health.

The sample holds many counts of this clonotype. This sequence joins TRBV27 and TRBJ2-7; TRBD2 aligns across 13 bases. This CDR3 comprises 15 residues. After removal of 6 bases from V and 4 bases from J, the junction contained 6 bases not matched to a gene. Germline lookup yields CDR1 MNHEY and CDR2 SMNVEV (reference sequence). The CDR3 DNA reads TGTGCCAGCAGCTTAGGACTAGCGGGAGCTTACGAGCAGTACTTC. Its translation: CASSLGLAGAYEQYF.

This clonotype was counted once. V usage is TRBV7-9 and J usage is TRBJ2-5, with TRBD1 as a possible D gene (5 bases). The tail of the sequence fits TRBJ2-7 better, so the J call may be wrong. Germline assignment: CDR1 SEHNR and CDR2 FQNEAQ (reference sequence). The CDR3 sequence is 14 residues long. The CDR3 coding sequence is TGTGCCAGCAGCCCCGCAGGGTTTCTCGACGAGCAGTACTTC. As protein: CASSPAGFLDEQYF.

The chain uses TRBV7-9 and TRBJ1-1; D is possibly TRBD1 (6 bases). This CDR3 comprises 13 residues. Germline lookup yields CDR1 SEHNR and CDR2 FQNEAQ (reference sequence). V dropped 11 bases and J dropped 1 base, with 14 bases sitting between them. For the CDR3, the DNA is TGTGCCCCCGAAGGGGGGCCGAACACTGAAGCTTTCTTT. Translating gives CAPEGGPNTEAFF.

V usage is TRBV24-1 and J usage is TRBJ2-3; D uncertain. This CDR3 region has 15 residues. From germline, CDR1 is KGHDR and CDR2 SFDVKD. The germline V and J ends were trimmed by 4 bases and 1 base, with 11 bases remaining between them. CDR3 nucleotide sequence: TGTGCCACCAGTGAGGGATTGGCGGGCACAGATACGCAGTATTTT. It yields the protein CATSEGLAGTDTQYF.

The chain has TRBV11-2 and TRBJ2-3; D uncertain. The length of the CDR3 is 16 residues. The V gene's germline CDR1 is SGHAT and CDR2 FQNNGV. V was clipped by 7 bases and J by 0 bases, with 17 bases between them. This CDR3 reads CASNTGFGLSTDTQYF. The CDR3 DNA reads as TGTGCCAGCAATACCGGTTTCGGCCTTAGCACAGATACGCAGTATTTT.